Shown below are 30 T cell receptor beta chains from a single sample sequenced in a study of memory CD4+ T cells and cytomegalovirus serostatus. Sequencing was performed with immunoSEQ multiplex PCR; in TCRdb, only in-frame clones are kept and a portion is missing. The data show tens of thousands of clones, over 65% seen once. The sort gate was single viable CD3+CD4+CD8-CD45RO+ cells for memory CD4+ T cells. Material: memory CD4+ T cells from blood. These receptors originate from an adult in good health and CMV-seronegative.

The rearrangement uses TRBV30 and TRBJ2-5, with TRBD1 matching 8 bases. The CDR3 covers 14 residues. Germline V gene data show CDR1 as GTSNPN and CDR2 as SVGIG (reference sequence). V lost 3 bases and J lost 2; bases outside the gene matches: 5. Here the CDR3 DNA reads TGTGCCTGGAGCGGAACAGGGGGTCAAGAGACCCAGTACTTC. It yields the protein CAWSGTGGQETQYF. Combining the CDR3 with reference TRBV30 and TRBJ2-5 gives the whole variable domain SQTIHQWPATLVQPVGSPLSLECTVEGTSNPNLYWYRQAAGRGLQLLFYSVGIGQISSEVPQNLSASRPQDRQFILSSKKLLLSDSGFYLCAWSGTGGQETQYFGPGTRLLVL.

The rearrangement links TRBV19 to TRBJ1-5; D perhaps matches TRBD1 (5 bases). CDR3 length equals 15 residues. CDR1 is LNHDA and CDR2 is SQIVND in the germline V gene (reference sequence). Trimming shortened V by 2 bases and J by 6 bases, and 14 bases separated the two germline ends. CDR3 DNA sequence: TGTGCCAGTAGTATAAGGCAGGGTCGAGTTCAGCCCCAGCATTTT. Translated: CASSIRQGRVQPQHF.

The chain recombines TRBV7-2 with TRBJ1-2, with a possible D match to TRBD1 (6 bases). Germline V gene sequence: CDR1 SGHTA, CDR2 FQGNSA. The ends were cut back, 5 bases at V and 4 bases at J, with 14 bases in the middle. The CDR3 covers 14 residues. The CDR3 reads CASSPRGAPYGYTF. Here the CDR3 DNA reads TGTGCCAGCAGCCCTAGGGGGGCCCCCTATGGCTACACCTTC.

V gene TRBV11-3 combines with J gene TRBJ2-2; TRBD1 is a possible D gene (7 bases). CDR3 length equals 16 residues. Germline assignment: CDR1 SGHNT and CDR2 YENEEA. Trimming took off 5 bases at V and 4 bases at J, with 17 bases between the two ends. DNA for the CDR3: TGTGCCAGCAGCCGCGGCGGGGACAGCAGCACCGGGGAGCTGTTTTTT. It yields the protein CASSRGGDSSTGELFF.

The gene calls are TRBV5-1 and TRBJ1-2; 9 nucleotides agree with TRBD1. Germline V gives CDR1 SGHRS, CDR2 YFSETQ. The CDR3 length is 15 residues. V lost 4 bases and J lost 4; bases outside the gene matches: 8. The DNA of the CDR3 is TGCGCCAGCAGCCCCCAGGGACAGGGTTCCTATGGCTACACCTTC. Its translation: CASSPQGQGSYGYTF. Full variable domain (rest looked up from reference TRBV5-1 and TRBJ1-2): KAGVTQTPRYLIKTRGQQVTLSCSPISGHRSVSWYQQTPGQGLQFLFEYFSETQRNKGNFPGRFSGRQFSNSRSEMNVSTLELGDSALYLCASSPQGQGSYGYTFGSGTRLTVV.

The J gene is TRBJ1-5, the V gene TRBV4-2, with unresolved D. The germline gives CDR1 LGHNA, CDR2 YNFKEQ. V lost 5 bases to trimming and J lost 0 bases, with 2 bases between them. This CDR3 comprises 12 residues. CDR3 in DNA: TGTGCCAGCAGCAATAGCAATCAGCCCCAGCATTTT. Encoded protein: CASSNSNQPQHF.

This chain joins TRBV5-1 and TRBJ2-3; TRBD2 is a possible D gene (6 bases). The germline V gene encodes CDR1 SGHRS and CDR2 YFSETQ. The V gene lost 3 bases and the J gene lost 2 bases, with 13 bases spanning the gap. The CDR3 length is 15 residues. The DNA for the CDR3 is TGCGCCAGCAGCTACGGGCGGGGTTACACAGATACGCAGTATTTT. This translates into CASSYGRGYTDTQYF.

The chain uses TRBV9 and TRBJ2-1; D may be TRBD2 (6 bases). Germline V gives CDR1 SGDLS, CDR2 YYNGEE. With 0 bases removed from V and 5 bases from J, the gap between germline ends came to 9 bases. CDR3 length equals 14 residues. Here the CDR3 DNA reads TGTGCCAGCAGCGTAGGTGGGAGGAACAATGAGCAGTTCTTC. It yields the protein CASSVGGRNNEQFF.

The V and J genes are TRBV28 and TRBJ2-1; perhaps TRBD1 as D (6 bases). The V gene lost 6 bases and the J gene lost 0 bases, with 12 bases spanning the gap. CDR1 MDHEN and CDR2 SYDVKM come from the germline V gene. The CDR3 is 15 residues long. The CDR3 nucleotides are TGTGCCAGCAGATCCCAGGGGCTCTCCTACAATGAGCAGTTCTTC. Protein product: CASRSQGLSYNEQFF.

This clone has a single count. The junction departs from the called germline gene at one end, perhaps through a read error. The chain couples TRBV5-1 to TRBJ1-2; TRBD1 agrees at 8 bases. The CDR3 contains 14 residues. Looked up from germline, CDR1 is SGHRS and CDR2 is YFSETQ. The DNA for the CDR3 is TGCGCCAGCAGCCCAGAGGCGACAGGGGAGGCCCCTCACTTC. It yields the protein CASSPEATGEAPHF. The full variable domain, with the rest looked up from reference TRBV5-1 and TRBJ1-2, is KAGVTQTPRYLIKTRGQQVTLSCSPISGHRSVSWYQQTPGQGLQFLFEYFSETQRNKGNFPGRFSGRQFSNSRSEMNVSTLELGDSALYLCASSPEATGEAPHFGSGTRLTVV.

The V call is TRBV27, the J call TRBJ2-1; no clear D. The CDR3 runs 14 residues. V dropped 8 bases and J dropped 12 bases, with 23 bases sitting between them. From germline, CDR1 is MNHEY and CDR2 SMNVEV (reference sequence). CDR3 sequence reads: CASSPRSLHLAQFF. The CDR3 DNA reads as TGTGCCAGCTCCCCTAGAAGCCTACACCTGGCGCAGTTCTTC.

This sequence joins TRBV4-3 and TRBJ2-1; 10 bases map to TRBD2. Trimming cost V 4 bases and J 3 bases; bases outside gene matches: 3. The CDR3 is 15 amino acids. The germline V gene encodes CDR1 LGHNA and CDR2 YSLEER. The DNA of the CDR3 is TGCGCCAGCAGCCTAGGACTAGCGGACTACAATGAGCAGTTCTTC. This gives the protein CASSLGLADYNEQFF.

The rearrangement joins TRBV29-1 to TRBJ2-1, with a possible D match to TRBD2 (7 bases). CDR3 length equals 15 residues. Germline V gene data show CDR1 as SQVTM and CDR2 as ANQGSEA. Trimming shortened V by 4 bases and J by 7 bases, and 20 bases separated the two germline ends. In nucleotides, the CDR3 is TGCAGCGTTGCCCAGGGAGGGGGGTATCTGAATGAGCAGTTCTTC. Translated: CSVAQGGGYLNEQFF.

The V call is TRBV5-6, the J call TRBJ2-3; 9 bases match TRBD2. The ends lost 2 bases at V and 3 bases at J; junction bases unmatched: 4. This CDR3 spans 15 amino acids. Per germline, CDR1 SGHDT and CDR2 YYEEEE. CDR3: CASSLLLAGTDTQYF. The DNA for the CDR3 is TGTGCCAGCAGCTTATTACTAGCGGGTACAGATACGCAGTATTTT.

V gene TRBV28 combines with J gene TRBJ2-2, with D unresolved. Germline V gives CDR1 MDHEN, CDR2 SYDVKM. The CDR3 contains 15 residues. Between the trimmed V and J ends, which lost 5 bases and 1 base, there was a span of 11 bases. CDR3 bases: TGTGCCAGCAGTATCGACAATATGAACACCGGGGAGCTGTTTTTT. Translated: CASSIDNMNTGELFF.

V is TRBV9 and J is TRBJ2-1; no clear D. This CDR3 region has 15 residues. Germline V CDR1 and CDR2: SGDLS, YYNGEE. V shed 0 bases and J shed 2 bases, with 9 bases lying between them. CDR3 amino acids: CASSVAGGPYNEQFF. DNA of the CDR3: TGTGCCAGCAGCGTAGCTGGCGGCCCCTACAATGAGCAGTTCTTC.

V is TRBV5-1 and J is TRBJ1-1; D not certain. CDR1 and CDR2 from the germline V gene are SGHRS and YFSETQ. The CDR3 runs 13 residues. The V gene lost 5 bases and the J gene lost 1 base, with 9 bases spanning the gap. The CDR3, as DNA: TGCGCCAGCAGGATCGCCGGGAACACTGAAGCTTTCTTT. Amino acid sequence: CASRIAGNTEAFF.

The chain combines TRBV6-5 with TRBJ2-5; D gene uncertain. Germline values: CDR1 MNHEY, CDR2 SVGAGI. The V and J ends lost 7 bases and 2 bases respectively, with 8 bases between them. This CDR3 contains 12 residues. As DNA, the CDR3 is TGTGCCAGCACCGGAGATCAAGAGACCCAGTACTTC. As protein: CASTGDQETQYF.

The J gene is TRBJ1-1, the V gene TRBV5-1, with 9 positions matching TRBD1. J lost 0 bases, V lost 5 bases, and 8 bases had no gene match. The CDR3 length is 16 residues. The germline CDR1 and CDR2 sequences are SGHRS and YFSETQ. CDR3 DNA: TGCGCCAGCAGTGGGGACAGGGTACTCATGAACACTGAAGCTTTCTTT. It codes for CASSGDRVLMNTEAFF.

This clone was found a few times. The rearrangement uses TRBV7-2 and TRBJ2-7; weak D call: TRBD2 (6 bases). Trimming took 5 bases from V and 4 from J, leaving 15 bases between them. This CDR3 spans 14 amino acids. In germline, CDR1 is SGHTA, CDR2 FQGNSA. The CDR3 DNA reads TGTGCCAGCAGCGGCCAGGGCGGAGGGTACGAGCAGTACTTC. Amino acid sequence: CASSGQGGGYEQYF.

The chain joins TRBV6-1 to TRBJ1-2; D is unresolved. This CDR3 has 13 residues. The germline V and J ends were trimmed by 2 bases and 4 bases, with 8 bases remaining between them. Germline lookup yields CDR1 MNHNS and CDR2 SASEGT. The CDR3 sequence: CASSESSLYGYTF. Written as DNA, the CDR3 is TGTGCCAGCAGTGAAAGCAGTCTCTATGGCTACACCTTC.

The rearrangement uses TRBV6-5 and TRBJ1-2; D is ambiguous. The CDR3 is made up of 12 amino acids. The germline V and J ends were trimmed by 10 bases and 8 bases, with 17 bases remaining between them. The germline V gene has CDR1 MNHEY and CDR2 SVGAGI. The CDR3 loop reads CATSGRVGGYTF. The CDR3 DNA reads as TGTGCCACCTCGGGTCGGGTAGGCGGCTACACCTTC.

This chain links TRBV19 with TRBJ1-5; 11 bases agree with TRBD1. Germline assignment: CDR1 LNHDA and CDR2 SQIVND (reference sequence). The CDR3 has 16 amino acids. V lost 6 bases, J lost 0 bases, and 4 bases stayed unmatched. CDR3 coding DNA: TGTGCCAGTAGGGGACAGGGGGGGTATAGCAATCAGCCCCAGCATTTT. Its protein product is CASRGQGGYSNQPQHF.

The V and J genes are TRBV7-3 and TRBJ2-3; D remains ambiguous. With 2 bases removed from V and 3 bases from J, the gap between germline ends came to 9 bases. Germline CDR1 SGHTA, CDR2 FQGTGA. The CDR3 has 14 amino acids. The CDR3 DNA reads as TGTGCCAGCAGCTTACTCGGAACAACAGATACGCAGTATTTT. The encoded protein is CASSLLGTTDTQYF.

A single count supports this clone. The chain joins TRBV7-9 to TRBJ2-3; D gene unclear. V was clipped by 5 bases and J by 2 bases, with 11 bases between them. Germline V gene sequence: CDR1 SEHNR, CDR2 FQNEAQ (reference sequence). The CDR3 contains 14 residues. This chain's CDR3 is CASSPPPPTDTQYF. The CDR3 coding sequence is TGTGCCAGCAGCCCCCCACCCCCCACAGATACGCAGTATTTT.

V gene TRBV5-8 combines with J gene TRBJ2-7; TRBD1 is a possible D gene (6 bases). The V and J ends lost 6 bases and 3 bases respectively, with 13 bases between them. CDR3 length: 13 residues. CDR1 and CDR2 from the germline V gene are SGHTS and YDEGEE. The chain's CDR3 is CASNIRGNYEQYF. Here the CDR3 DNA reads TGTGCCAGCAACATTAGGGGGAACTACGAGCAGTACTTC.

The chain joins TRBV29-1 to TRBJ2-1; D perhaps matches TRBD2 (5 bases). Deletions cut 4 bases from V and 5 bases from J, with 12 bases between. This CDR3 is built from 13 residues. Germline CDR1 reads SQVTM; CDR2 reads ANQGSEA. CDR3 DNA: TGCAGCGTTGGGCGGACTCAGGACAATGAGCAGTTCTTC. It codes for CSVGRTQDNEQFF.

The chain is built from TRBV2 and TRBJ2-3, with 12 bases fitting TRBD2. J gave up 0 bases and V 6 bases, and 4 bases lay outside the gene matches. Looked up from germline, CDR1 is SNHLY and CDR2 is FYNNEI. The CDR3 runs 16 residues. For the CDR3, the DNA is TGTGCCAGCAGCCGAACTAGCGGGGGGAGCACAGATACGCAGTATTTT. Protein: CASSRTSGGSTDTQYF.

The CDR3 loop is CASSPTGQGGYNEQFF. CDR3 sequence (DNA): TGTGCCAGCTCACCAACGGGGCAGGGTGGCTACAATGAGCAGTTCTTC. The genes are TRBV18 and TRBJ2-1; D may match TRBD1 or TRBD2 (5 bases each). The CDR3 is 16 residues long. V lost 2 bases and J lost 3, with 14 bases in between. Germline CDR1 KGHSH, CDR2 LQKENI. The variable domain in full, with the rest retrieved from reference TRBV18 and TRBJ2-1, is NAGVMQNPRHLVRRRGQEARLRCSPMKGHSHVYWYRQLPEEGLKFMVYLQKENIIDESGMPKERFSAEFPKEGPSILRIQQVVRGDSAAYFCASSPTGQGGYNEQFFGPGTRLTVL.

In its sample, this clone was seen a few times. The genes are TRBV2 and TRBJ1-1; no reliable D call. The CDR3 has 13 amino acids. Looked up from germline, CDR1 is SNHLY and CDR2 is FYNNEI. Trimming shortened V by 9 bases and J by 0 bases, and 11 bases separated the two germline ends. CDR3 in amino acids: CARREFMNTEAFF. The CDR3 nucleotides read TGTGCCAGACGGGAATTTATGAACACTGAAGCTTTCTTT.